This paragraph covers one TCR beta chain sequence. This clonotype appeared a few times. Its antigen target is currently unknown. The record has no base qualities; no much larger clone is one base away. The data belong to a study of T cell repertoires in cytomegalovirus infection (dated by TCRdb to between 2018 and 2021). Background on the whole study: The HLA type of each donor mattered for the analysis, because public TCR beta signatures pointed to carriage of CMV infection along with the matching HLA type. The paper's findings and limits, for the study overall: The ex vivo response was dominated by HLA-C-restricted CMV-specific TCR beta clonotypes, which also provided the single most frequent clonotype in two of eight donors. Cumulative frequency of public TCR beta family members discriminated carriers of CMV infection plus the relevant HLA type in this cohort and an independent 352-donor cohort.

Spanning cysteine to phenylalanine, the CDR3 consists of 16 amino acids. Only the CDR3 DNA stays, 48 bases, in frame from base 1. V loses 5 bases of germline sequence and J loses 8 bases, and the interval between the two ends is 19 bases. CDR1 SNHLY and CDR2 FYNNEI are derived from the germline V gene. Sequencing took place on an Illumina HiSeq 1500. TCRdb redid the processing of the public reads, applying fastp at Q25 and MiXCR, and retained in-frame beta chains. Entries that share a CDR3 protein sequence are merged under the most common genes and DNA. In all, the sample holds around 180,000 distinct CDR3 sequences, and about 30% of those were seen once. Roughly 32% of the sample lies in the top ten.

The sequencing sample was made of PBMCs. Recombination joined TRBV2 with TRBJ1-6; TRBD1 is possibly the D segment (6 matching bases). This TCR derives from a human donor in good health (CMV status not recorded). Some clones in this sample may be carry-over from other donors' samples. The CDR3 has the sequence CASSKDRMAPDSPLHF. The DNA sequence is as follows: TGTGCCAGCAGTAAAGACAGGATGGCCCCTGATTCACCCCTCCACTTT.